These 14 T cell receptor beta chains came from one sample sequenced in a study of shared clonotypes between healthy human individuals. Method: immunoSEQ multiplex PCR; TCRdb's copy keeps in-frame clones and lacks some. The sample contains roughly 650,000 clones, approximately 96% of which appear only once. CD8 cells regarded as naive lacked CD45RO, were positively chosen for CCR7, and omitted terminally differentiated effector memory CD45RA+ cells. Input material: naive CD8+ T cells sorted from blood. The source is a woman under 40 in good health.

The chain combines TRBV2 with TRBJ2-4, with a tentative D call TRBD1 (6 bases). The ends were cut back, 6 bases at V and 2 bases at J, with 20 bases in the middle. From germline, CDR1 is SNHLY and CDR2 FYNNEI. This CDR3 spans 17 amino acids. The CDR3 loop reads CASRTSLGADSKNIQYF. In DNA, the CDR3 is TGTGCCAGCAGAACCAGTCTGGGGGCCGATTCCAAAAACATTCAGTACTTC. Based on the CDR3 plus reference TRBV2 and TRBJ2-4, the full variable domain is EPEVTQTPSHQVTQMGQEVILRCVPISNHLYFYWYRQILGQKVEFLVSFYNNEISEKSEIFDDQFSVERPDGSNFTLKIRSTKLEDSAMYFCASRTSLGADSKNIQYFGAGTRLSVL.

V usage is TRBV5-6 and J usage is TRBJ2-7; D possibly corresponds to TRBD1 (5 bases). Trimming removed 1 base from V and 6 bases from J, with 11 bases in between. The CDR3 is made up of 13 amino acids. Germline V CDR1 and CDR2: SGHDT, YYEEEE. CDR3 bases: TGTGCCAGCAGCTTGTTGGACAACCCCGAGCAGTACTTC. Its protein product is CASSLLDNPEQYF.

This chain links TRBV4-2 with TRBJ2-7, with unresolved D. V lost 0 bases to trimming and J lost 3 bases, with 12 bases between them. Germline V gene data show CDR1 as LGHNA and CDR2 as YNFKEQ. CDR3 length equals 15 residues. The CDR3 reads CASSQDVSFLYEQYF. CDR3 nucleotides: TGTGCCAGCAGCCAAGACGTCTCCTTCCTCTACGAGCAGTACTTC.

The V and J genes are TRBV27 and TRBJ1-5; D is unresolved. Trimming stripped 2 bases from V and 3 bases from J, with 8 bases between. This CDR3 spans 14 amino acids. Germline V gene data show CDR1 as MNHEY and CDR2 as SMNVEV (reference sequence). CDR3 in amino acids: CASSLGRFNQPQHF. CDR3 in DNA: TGTGCCAGCAGTTTAGGCAGATTCAATCAGCCCCAGCATTTT.

V gene TRBV5-1 combines with J gene TRBJ2-1; perhaps D is TRBD1 or TRBD2 (5 bases each). CDR1 SGHRS and CDR2 YFSETQ come from the germline V gene. Trimming stripped 4 bases from V and 3 bases from J, with 14 bases between. The CDR3 runs 15 residues. The CDR3: CASSEPGPNYNEQFF. For the CDR3, the DNA is TGCGCCAGCAGCGAACCGGGACCAAACTACAATGAGCAGTTCTTC.

The chain links TRBV4-2 to TRBJ2-1, with a weak D call TRBD2 (6 bases). Deletions cut 0 bases from V and 4 bases from J, with 19 bases between. The germline V gene encodes CDR1 LGHNA and CDR2 YNFKEQ. The length of the CDR3 is 18 residues. CDR3 nucleotide sequence: TGTGCCAGCAGCCAAGAACTGAGCGGGCCCACTCTATACAATGAGCAGTTCTTC. Encoded protein: CASSQELSGPTLYNEQFF.

The rearrangement uses TRBV11-2 and TRBJ1-5; the D is unclear. The ends were cut back, 1 base at V and 3 bases at J, with 7 bases in the middle. The CDR3 runs to 14 residues. CDR1 and CDR2 (germline): SGHAT, FQNNGV. CDR3 protein: CASSLGGINQPQHF. CDR3 coding DNA: TGTGCCAGCAGCTTAGGAGGTATCAATCAGCCCCAGCATTTT.

The gene calls are TRBV29-1 and TRBJ2-2, with D perhaps matching TRBD1 or TRBD2 (5 bases each). Per germline, CDR1 SQVTM and CDR2 ANQGSEA. This CDR3 contains 15 residues. Between the trimmed V and J ends, which lost 0 bases and 5 bases, there was a span of 13 bases. The chain's CDR3 is CSVEDRGGITGELFF. Written as DNA, the CDR3 is TGCAGCGTTGAAGATCGTGGGGGAATAACCGGGGAGCTGTTTTTT.

The chain employs TRBV6-5 and TRBJ1-5, with 7 bases fitting TRBD1. This CDR3 comprises 14 residues. Germline V gives CDR1 MNHEY, CDR2 SVGAGI. V lost 5 bases to trimming and J lost 6 bases; unmatched junction nucleotides: 7. CDR3 bases: TGTGCCAGCAGTATTGACAGGGCAGGTCAGCCCCAGCATTTT. It yields the protein CASSIDRAGQPQHF.

This chain joins TRBV4-2 and TRBJ2-7; 8 positions agree with TRBD2. This CDR3 is 15 amino acids long. Trimming removed 4 bases from V and 4 bases from J; junction bases left unmatched: 9. Germline V gene lookup returns CDR1 LGHNA and CDR2 YNFKEQ. The CDR3 sequence: CASSPYTGGGYEQYF. DNA of the CDR3: TGTGCCAGCAGCCCCTATACGGGGGGGGGATACGAGCAGTACTTC.

The chain is built from TRBV2 and TRBJ1-4; D is uncertain. This CDR3 is built from 14 residues. Trimming took 6 bases from V and 4 from J, leaving 12 bases between them. Germline loops: CDR1 SNHLY, CDR2 FYNNEI. The CDR3 spells CASRGFSFNEKLFF. In DNA form, the CDR3 reads TGTGCCAGCAGGGGGTTCAGCTTTAATGAAAAACTGTTTTTT.

The V and J genes are TRBV28 and TRBJ2-3; D remains ambiguous. V was trimmed by 6 bases and J by 2 bases, leaving 15 bases between them. CDR1 is MDHEN, CDR2 SYDVKM, per germline. The CDR3 has 15 residues. The CDR3 protein is CASREAFAVTDTQYF. The CDR3 DNA sequence: TGTGCCAGCAGAGAAGCCTTTGCTGTCACAGATACGCAGTATTTT.

The chain uses TRBV5-1 and TRBJ2-7, with D hard to call. The CDR3 loop spans 15 amino acids. Looked up from germline, CDR1 is SGHRS and CDR2 is YFSETQ. V shed 0 bases and J shed 6 bases, with 16 bases lying between them. The CDR3 spells CASSLDLSPAFEQYF. The DNA of the CDR3 is TGCGCCAGCAGCTTGGATCTCTCCCCCGCATTCGAGCAGTACTTC. Filled out from reference TRBV5-1 and TRBJ2-7, the complete variable domain reads KAGVTQTPRYLIKTRGQQVTLSCSPISGHRSVSWYQQTPGQGLQFLFEYFSETQRNKGNFPGRFSGRQFSNSRSEMNVSTLELGDSALYLCASSLDLSPAFEQYFGPGTRLTVT.

V gene TRBV14 combines with J gene TRBJ1-1; 7 bases line up with TRBD1. Germline lookup yields CDR1 SGHDN and CDR2 FVKESK. The ends lost 1 base at V and 10 bases at J; junction bases unmatched: 18. CDR3 length: 17 residues. In DNA, the CDR3 is TGTGCCAGCAGCCAAGGACAGGGCGTGATGACCCACTCGAGAGCTTTCTTT. As protein: CASSQGQGVMTHSRAFF. Full variable domain (rest looked up from reference TRBV14 and TRBJ1-1): EAGVTQFPSHSVIEKGQTVTLRCDPISGHDNLYWYRRVMGKEIKFLLHFVKESKQDESGMPNNRFLAERTGGTYSTLKVQPAELEDSGVYFCASSQGQGVMTHSRAFFGQGTRLTVV.